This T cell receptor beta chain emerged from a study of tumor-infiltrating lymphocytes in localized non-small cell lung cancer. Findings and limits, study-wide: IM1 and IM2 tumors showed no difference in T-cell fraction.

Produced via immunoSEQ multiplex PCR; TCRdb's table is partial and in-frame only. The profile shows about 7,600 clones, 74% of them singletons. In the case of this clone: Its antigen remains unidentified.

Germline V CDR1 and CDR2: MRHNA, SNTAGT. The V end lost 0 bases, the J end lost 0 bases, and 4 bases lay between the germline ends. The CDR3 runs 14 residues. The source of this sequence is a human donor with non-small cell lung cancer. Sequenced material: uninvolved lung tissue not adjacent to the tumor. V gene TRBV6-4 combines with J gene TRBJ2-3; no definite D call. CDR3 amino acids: CASSDSDSTDTQYF. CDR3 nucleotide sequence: TGTGCCAGCAGTGACTCGGACAGCACAGATACGCAGTATTTT.